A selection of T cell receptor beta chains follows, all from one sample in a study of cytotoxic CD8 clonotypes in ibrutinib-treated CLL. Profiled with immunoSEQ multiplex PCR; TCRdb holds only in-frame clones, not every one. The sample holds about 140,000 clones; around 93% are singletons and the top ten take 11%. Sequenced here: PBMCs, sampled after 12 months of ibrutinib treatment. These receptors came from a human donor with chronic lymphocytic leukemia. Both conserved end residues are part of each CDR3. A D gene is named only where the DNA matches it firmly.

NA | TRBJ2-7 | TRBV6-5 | CASSSRGLGSYEQYF
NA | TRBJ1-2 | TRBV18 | CASSPRQTENYGYTF
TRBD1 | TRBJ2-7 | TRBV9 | CASSSNRGEQYF
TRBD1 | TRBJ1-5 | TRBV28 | CASSLFSWDRVNQPQHF
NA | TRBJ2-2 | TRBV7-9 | CASSQGRRPLNTGELFF
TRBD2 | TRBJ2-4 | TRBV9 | CASSVASGTSGTSPQYF
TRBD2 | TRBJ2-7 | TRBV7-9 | CASSREGGLAHEQYF
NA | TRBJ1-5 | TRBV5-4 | CASSLGNQPQHF
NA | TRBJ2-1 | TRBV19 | CASSIGQGNWQFF
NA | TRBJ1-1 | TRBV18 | CASSQSEYTEAFF
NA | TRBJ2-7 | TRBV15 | CATSRDRGRYEQYF
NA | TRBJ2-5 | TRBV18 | CASSPKQETQYF
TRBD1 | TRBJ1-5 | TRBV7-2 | CASNLGGQVNNQPQHF
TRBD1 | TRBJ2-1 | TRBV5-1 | CASSLETRQGSYNEQFF
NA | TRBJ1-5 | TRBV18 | CASSPGENQPQHF
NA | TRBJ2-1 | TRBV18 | CASSALDSNEQFF
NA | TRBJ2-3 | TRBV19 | CASSPLPSGSITDTQYF
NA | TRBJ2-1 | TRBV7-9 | CASSLAGSYNEQFF
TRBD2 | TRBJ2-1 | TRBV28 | CASSLGLAGDSDYNEQFF
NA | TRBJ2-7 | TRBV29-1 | CSVEYSAAEQYF
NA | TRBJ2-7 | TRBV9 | CASNKGGGEQYF
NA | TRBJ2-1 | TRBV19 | CASWNYNEQFF
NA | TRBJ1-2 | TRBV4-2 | CASSQGLPSPYGYTF
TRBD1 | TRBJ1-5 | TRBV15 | CATSVNRGDQPQHF
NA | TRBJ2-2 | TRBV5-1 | CASSFNRFAGTGELFF
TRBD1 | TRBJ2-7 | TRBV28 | CASRTTGSWHEQYF
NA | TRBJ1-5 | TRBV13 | CASGHSNQPQHF
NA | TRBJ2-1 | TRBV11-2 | CASSLGQSNEQFF
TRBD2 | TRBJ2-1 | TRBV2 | CASRGASGSFGQFF
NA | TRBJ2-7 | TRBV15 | CATSMGTGPYEQYF
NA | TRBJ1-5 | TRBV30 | CAWSVPGYSNQPQHF
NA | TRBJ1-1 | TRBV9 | CASSLTTDQNTEAFF
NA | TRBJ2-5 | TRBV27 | CASSPHSGSQETQYF
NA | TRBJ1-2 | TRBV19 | CASSIDPIQGGIYGYTF
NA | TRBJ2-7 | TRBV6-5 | CASSSLLLEQYF
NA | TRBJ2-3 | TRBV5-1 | CASSPDTNWGTDTQYF
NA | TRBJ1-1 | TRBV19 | CASSIEGSRTEAFF
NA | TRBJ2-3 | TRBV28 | CASSLDGDTQYF
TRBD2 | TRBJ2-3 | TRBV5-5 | CASSSRTSGTDTQYF
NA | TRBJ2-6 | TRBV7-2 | CASSPHFSGANVLTF
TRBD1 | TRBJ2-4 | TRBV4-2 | CASSQDRQGGLAKNIQYF
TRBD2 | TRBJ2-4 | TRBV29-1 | CSAGGSVGIQYF
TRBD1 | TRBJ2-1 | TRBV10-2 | CASSSSGQGDSYNEQFF
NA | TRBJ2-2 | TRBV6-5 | CASSYQDGGTGELFF